Listed below are T cell receptor beta chains from one sample, sequenced in a study of OX40 agonist ivuxolimab in advanced cancers. TCRdb's table, derived via immunoSEQ multiplex PCR, lists solely in-frame clones and lacks some. The data contain fewer than 75,000 clones, about nine tenths of them seen just once; the ten biggest clones take up about 0.7%. This specimen was CD4+ or CD8+ T cells sorted from blood, taken in a trial of the OX40 agonist ivuxolimab. The receptors derive from an adult with an advanced solid tumor such as melanoma, head and neck, liver or kidney cancer. CDR3s include the opening cysteine and the closing phenylalanine or tryptophan. D genes are given only for firm matches. Clone sizes are given selectively: once, few, many, or a class where the clone is expanded.

.,TRBJ1-4,TRBD1,TRBV7-9,CASSRGTDEKLFF,TGTGCCAGCAGCAGAGGGACAGATGAAAAACTGTTTTTT
.,TRBJ2-7,.,TRBV28,CASSGAGAREQYF,TGTGCCAGCAGTGGGGCGGGGGCGAGGGAGCAGTACTTC
.,TRBJ2-7,TRBD2,TRBV5-1,CASSRLSPTSGLYEQYF,TGCGCCAGCAGCCGACTCAGCCCGACTAGCGGATTATACGAGCAGTACTTC
.,TRBJ1-1,TRBD1,TRBV5-1,CASSHGTVLTTEAFF,TGCGCCAGCAGCCACGGGACAGTACTTACCACTGAAGCTTTCTTT
.,TRBJ2-5,TRBD2,TRBV7-9,CASSLSRVAGRAGETQYF,TGTGCCAGCAGCTTGAGCAGGGTGGCCGGGAGGGCCGGAGAGACCCAGTACTTC
.,TRBJ1-1,.,TRBV7-9,CASTSGGLRTEAFF,TGTGCCAGCACCTCCGGGGGCTTAAGGACTGAAGCTTTCTTT
.,TRBJ2-1,TRBD2,TRBV5-1,CASSFGGNEQFF,TGCGCCAGCAGCTTCGGGGGGAATGAGCAGTTCTTC
.,TRBJ2-1,.,TRBV5-1,CASSLTTDEQFF,TGCGCCAGCAGCTTAACTACCGATGAGCAGTTCTTC
.,TRBJ2-5,TRBD2,TRBV9,CASSPPGLAGRGTQYF,TGTGCCAGCAGCCCACCGGGACTAGCGGGCAGGGGGACCCAGTACTTC
once,TRBJ2-1,TRBD2,TRBV5-6,CASSLNPGLASSEQFF,TGTGCCAGCAGCTTGAACCCAGGACTAGCTTCGTCTGAGCAGTTCTTC
.,TRBJ2-2,TRBD2,TRBV19,CASRPGLARANTGELFF,TGTGCCAGTAGACCTGGACTAGCGCGCGCGAACACCGGGGAGCTGTTTTTT
few,TRBJ1-2,.,TRBV11-2,CASSLRQIYGYTF,TGTGCCAGCAGCTTAAGACAGATCTATGGCTACACCTTC
.,TRBJ1-2,.,TRBV6-5,CASSLGHRINYGYTF,TGTGCCAGCAGTCTGGGGCACAGGATTAACTATGGCTACACCTTC
few,TRBJ1-2,TRBD1,TRBV25-1,CASSEYWDSSPYGYTF,TGTGCCAGCAGTGAATATTGGGACAGTTCCCCCTATGGCTACACCTTC
.,TRBJ1-5,.,TRBV15,CATSIDRGHDQPQHF,TGTGCCACCAGCATAGACCGGGGCCATGATCAGCCCCAGCATTTT
.,TRBJ1-1,TRBD1,TRBV9,CASSPDRVNTEAFF,TGTGCCAGCAGCCCCGACAGGGTGAACACTGAAGCTTTCTTT
.,TRBJ2-7,TRBD1,TRBV28,CASSLTNPQGNEQYF,TGTGCCAGCAGTCTAACCAACCCACAGGGGAACGAGCAGTACTTC
.,TRBJ2-1,TRBD1,TRBV29-1,CSVPMGQVSYNEQFF,TGCAGCGTCCCCATGGGACAGGTCTCCTACAATGAGCAGTTCTTC
.,TRBJ2-3,TRBD2,TRBV27,CASTLAGFPGADTQYF,TGTGCCAGCACCCTAGCGGGATTTCCGGGGGCAGATACGCAGTATTTT
.,TRBJ2-2,.,TRBV5-1,CASSLATGASTGELFF,TGCGCCAGCAGCCTGGCTACGGGAGCGAGCACCGGGGAGCTGTTTTTT
.,TRBJ2-1,.,TRBV28,CASSSPRRASPFF,TGTGCCAGCAGCTCCCCCAGGAGGGCCTCGCCGTTCTTC
.,TRBJ2-3,.,TRBV5-1,CASSLISSIGDTQYF,TGCGCCAGCAGCCTGATTTCGAGCATTGGAGATACGCAGTATTTT
.,TRBJ2-7,TRBD2,TRBV10-1,CASRPSGEDGEQYF,TGCGCCAGCAGACCTAGCGGGGAAGACGGGGAGCAGTACTTC
.,TRBJ1-2,.,TRBV5-4,CASRLQGGRGYGYTF,TGTGCCAGCAGACTACAGGGAGGCAGGGGCTATGGCTACACCTTC
.,TRBJ2-1,TRBD1,TRBV19,CASRRDRALYNEQFF,TGTGCCAGTAGGCGGGACAGGGCCCTATACAATGAGCAGTTCTTC
.,TRBJ1-4,.,TRBV5-1,CASSLGAANEKLFF,TGCGCCAGCAGCTTGGGGGCTGCTAATGAAAAACTGTTTTTT
.,TRBJ1-4,.,TRBV5-4,CASSLRGVGEKLFF,TGTGCCAGCAGCTTGCGAGGGGTTGGTGAAAAACTGTTTTTT
.,TRBJ2-7,.,TRBV29-1,CSAGRAGYEQYF,TGCAGCGCTGGGCGAGCAGGCTACGAGCAGTACTTC
.,TRBJ2-1,TRBD2,TRBV5-6,CASALSLTGTINYNEQFF,TGTGCCAGCGCCCTTAGTCTTACCGGGACTATTAACTACAATGAGCAGTTCTTC
.,TRBJ2-7,TRBD1,TRBV2,CATYRDRSSYEQYF,TGTGCCACCTACCGGGACAGAAGCTCCTACGAGCAGTACTTC
.,TRBJ2-3,.,TRBV29-1,CSVEGGATDTQYF,TGCAGCGTTGAAGGGGGGGCCACAGATACGCAGTATTTT
.,TRBJ1-4,.,TRBV2,CASRGTRGRDEKLFF,TGTGCCAGCAGGGGGACGCGGGGGCGCGATGAAAAACTGTTTTTT
few,TRBJ2-7,TRBD2,TRBV5-4,CASSFGLADTYEQYF,TGTGCCAGCAGCTTTGGACTAGCGGACACCTACGAGCAGTACTTC
.,TRBJ2-3,.,TRBV7-2,CASSSPGYTDTQYF,TGTGCCAGCAGCTCTCCGGGATACACAGATACGCAGTATTTT
.,TRBJ1-5,.,TRBV19,CASSLQVNQPQHF,TGTGCCAGTAGTCTACAGGTTAATCAGCCCCAGCATTTT
.,TRBJ2-1,TRBD2,TRBV11-2,CASSHSGSTYNEQFF,TGTGCCAGCAGCCATAGCGGGAGCACCTACAATGAGCAGTTCTTC
.,TRBJ2-6,.,TRBV18,CASSPRQGSTGANVLTF,TGTGCCAGCTCACCAAGGCAGGGGTCCACTGGGGCCAACGTCCTGACTTTC
few,TRBJ2-2,.,TRBV19,CASSIGAGTNTGELFF,TGTGCCAGTAGTATCGGCGCAGGGACTAACACCGGGGAGCTGTTTTTT
.,TRBJ2-7,TRBD2,TRBV5-6,CASSFSTSSEQYF,TGTGCCAGCAGCTTCTCGACTAGCTCCGAGCAGTACTTC
.,TRBJ2-3,TRBD2,TRBV4-1,CASSQGPSGASTDTQYF,TGCGCCAGCAGCCAAGGTCCTAGCGGGGCTAGCACAGATACGCAGTATTTT
.,TRBJ1-4,.,TRBV28,CASSLSGSNEKLFF,TGTGCCAGCAGTTTATCAGGATCTAATGAAAAACTGTTTTTT
.,TRBJ1-5,TRBD1,TRBV19,CASSTFGTVSNQPQHF,TGTGCCAGTAGTACGTTCGGGACAGTTAGCAATCAGCCCCAGCATTTT
.,TRBJ2-7,.,TRBV19,CASSIALTYEQYF,TGTGCCAGTAGTATAGCCCTCACCTACGAGCAGTACTTC
.,TRBJ2-7,TRBD1,TRBV10-3,CAITQGVGTYEQYF,TGTGCCATCACCCAGGGGGTCGGAACCTACGAGCAGTACTTC
.,TRBJ2-7,.,TRBV10-3,CAISESLEWEQYF,TGTGCCATCAGTGAGTCTTTAGAGTGGGAGCAGTACTTC
.,TRBJ2-2,.,TRBV6-6,CASSLIRLTGELFF,TGCGCCAGCAGTTTAATCCGACTCACCGGGGAGCTGTTTTTT
.,TRBJ2-1,.,TRBV6-6,CASSLRTDRYNEQFF,TGTGCCAGCAGTCTTCGGACGGACCGGTACAATGAGCAGTTCTTC
.,TRBJ2-7,.,TRBV19,CASSIGSGGTYEQYF,TGTGCCAGTAGTATCGGTTCTGGAGGTACCTACGAGCAGTACTTC
.,TRBJ1-3,.,TRBV4-1,CASSQEYRSGGNTIYF,TGCGCCAGCAGCCAAGAATATCGCAGTGGCGGAAACACCATATATTTT
.,TRBJ2-1,.,TRBV19,CASSLTDNNEQFF,TGTGCCAGTAGCCTAACCGATAACAATGAGCAGTTCTTC
few,TRBJ2-7,.,TRBV15,CATSRDRGAPEQYF,TGTGCCACCAGCAGAGACAGGGGCGCCCCTGAGCAGTACTTC
once,TRBJ2-7,.,TRBV7-9,CASSLTGDISYEQYF,TGTGCCAGCAGCCTTACGGGGGATATCTCCTACGAGCAGTACTTC